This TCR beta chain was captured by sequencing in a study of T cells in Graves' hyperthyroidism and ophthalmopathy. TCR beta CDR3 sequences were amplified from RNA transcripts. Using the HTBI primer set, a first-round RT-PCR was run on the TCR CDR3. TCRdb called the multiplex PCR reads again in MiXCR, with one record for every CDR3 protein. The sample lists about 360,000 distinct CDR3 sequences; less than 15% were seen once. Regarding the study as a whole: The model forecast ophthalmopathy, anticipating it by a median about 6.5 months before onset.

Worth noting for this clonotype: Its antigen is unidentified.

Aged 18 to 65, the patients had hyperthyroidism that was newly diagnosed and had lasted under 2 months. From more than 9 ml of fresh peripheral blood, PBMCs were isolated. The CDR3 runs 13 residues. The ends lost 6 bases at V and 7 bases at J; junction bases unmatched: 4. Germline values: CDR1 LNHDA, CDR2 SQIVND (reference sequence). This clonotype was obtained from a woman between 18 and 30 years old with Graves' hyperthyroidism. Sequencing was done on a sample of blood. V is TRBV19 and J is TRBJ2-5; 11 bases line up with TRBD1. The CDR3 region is CASSSGTGGTQYF. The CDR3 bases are TGTGCCAGTAGCAGTGGGACAGGGGGGACCCAGTACTTC.